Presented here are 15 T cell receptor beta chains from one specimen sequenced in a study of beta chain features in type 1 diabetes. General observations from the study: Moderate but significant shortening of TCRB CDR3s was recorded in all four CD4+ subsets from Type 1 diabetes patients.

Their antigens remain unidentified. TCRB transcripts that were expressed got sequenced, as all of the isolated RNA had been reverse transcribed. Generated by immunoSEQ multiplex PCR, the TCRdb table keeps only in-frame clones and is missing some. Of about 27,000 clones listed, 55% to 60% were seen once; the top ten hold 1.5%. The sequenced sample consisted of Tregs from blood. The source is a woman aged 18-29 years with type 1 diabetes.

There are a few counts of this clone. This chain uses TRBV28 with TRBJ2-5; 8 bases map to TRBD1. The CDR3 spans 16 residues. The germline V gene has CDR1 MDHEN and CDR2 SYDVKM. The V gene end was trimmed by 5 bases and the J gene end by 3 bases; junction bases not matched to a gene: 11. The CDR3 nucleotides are TGTGCCAGCAGTCCTCGGACAGGGAGGTCGAAAGAGACCCAGTACTTC. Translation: CASSPRTGRSKETQYF.

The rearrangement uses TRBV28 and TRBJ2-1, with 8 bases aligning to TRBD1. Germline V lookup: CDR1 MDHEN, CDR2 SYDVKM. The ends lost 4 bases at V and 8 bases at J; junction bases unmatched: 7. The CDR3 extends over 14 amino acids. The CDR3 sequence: CASSSRTGTDEQFF. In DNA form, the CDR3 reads TGTGCCAGCAGTTCCAGGACAGGGACAGATGAGCAGTTCTTC.

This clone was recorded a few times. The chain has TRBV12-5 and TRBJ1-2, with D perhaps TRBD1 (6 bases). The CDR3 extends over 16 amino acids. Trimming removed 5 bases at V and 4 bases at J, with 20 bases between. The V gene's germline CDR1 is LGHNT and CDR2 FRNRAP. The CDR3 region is CASGPRSRGGGYGYTF. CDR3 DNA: TGTGCTAGTGGTCCCCGGAGCAGGGGCGGGGGCTATGGCTACACCTTC.

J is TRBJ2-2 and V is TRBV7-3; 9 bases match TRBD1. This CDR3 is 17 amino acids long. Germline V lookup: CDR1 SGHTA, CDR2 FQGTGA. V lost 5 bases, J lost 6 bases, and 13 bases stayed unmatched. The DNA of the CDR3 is TGTGCCAGCAGCCGAGCCGGGACAGGGCCCCTCGCCGGGGAGCTGTTTTTT. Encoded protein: CASSRAGTGPLAGELFF.

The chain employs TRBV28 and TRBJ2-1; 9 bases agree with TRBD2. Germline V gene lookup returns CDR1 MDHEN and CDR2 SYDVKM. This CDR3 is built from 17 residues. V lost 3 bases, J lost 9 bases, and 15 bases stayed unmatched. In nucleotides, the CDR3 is TGTGCCAGCAGTTTGATTGTCGGGACTAGCAGGAGCGGTGAGCAGTTCTTC. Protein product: CASSLIVGTSRSGEQFF.

In DNA form, the CDR3 reads TGTGCCAGCAGCTTAGACGGCGGGTCGGGCAAAAACATTCAGTACTTC. This encodes CASSLDGGSGKNIQYF. The chain couples TRBV11-1 to TRBJ2-4; maybe TRBD2 (5 bases). The CDR3 consists of 16 residues. V was cut by 1 base and J by 3 bases, with 13 bases left in between. Germline CDR1 is SGHAT and CDR2 is FQDESV (reference sequence).

CDR3 bases: TGTGCCTGGAGGCGAGCTGACAGGCCGGTTCGCTATGGCTACACCTTC. Translated, it gives CAWRRADRPVRYGYTF. V gene TRBV30 combines with J gene TRBJ1-2; a weak D match, TRBD1 (6 bases). V was trimmed by 3 bases and J by 4 bases, leaving 21 bases between them. The germline V gene encodes CDR1 GTSNPN and CDR2 SVGIG (reference sequence). This CDR3 has 16 amino acids.

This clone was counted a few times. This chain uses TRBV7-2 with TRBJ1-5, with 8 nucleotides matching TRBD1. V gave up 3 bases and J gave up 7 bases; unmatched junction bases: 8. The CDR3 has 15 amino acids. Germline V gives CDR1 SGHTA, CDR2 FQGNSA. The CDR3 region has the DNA TGTGCCAGCAGCTTCGTACAGGGGGAAGGACAGCCCCAGCATTTT. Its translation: CASSFVQGEGQPQHF.

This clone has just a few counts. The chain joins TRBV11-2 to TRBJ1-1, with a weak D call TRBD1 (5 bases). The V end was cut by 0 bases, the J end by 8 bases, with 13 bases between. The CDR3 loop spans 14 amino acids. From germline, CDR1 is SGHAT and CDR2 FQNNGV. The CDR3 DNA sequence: TGTGCCAGCAGCTTAGATCCGGCAGGGAAGGAAGCTTTCTTT. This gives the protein CASSLDPAGKEAFF.

CDR3 residues: CASSPPGLKQFF. The CDR3 DNA reads TGTGCCAGCAGTCCCCCGGGACTCAAGCAGTTCTTC. The chain joins TRBV14 to TRBJ2-1; possible D gene TRBD2, 6 bases. Per germline, CDR1 SGHDN and CDR2 FVKESK. This CDR3 region has 12 residues. With 6 bases removed from V and 11 bases from J, the gap between germline ends came to 14 bases.

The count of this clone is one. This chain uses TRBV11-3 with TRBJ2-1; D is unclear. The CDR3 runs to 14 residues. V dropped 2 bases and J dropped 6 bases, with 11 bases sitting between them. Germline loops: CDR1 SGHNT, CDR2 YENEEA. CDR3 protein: CASSLNQASNEQFF. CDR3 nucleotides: TGTGCCAGCAGCTTAAATCAGGCGAGCAATGAGCAGTTCTTC.

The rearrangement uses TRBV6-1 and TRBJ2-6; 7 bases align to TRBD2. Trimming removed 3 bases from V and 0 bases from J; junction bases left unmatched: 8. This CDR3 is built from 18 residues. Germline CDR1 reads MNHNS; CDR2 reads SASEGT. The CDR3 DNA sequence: TGTGCCAGCAGTGATTCGGGGGGACCCCACTCTGGGGCCAACGTCCTGACTTTC. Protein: CASSDSGGPHSGANVLTF.

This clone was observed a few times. CDR3: CASRIAGSYNEQFF. The CDR3 DNA reads TGCGCCAGCAGAATAGCGGGTTCCTACAATGAGCAGTTCTTC. The V gene is TRBV5-1, the J gene TRBJ2-1; 7 bases map to TRBD2. The ends lost 5 bases at V and 1 base at J; junction bases unmatched: 3. Germline-derived CDR1 and CDR2 are SGHRS and YFSETQ. The CDR3 is made up of 14 amino acids.

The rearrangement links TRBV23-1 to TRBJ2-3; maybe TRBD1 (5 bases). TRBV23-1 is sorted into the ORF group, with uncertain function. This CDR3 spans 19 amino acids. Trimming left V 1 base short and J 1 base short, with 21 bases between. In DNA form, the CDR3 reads TGCGCCAGCAGTCAATGCAACTATCAGGGCCTCAAACGCACAGATACGCAGTATTTT. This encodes CASSQCNYQGLKRTDTQYF.

Written as DNA, the CDR3 is TGTGCCAGCAGCTTCCTCCTAGCGGGAGCTCTCAATGAGCAGTTCTTC. Residues: CASSFLLAGALNEQFF. The chain joins TRBV5-4 to TRBJ2-1, with 10 bases matching TRBD2. CDR3 length equals 16 residues. The V gene end was trimmed by 2 bases and the J gene end by 6 bases; junction bases not matched to a gene: 8. Germline V CDR1 and CDR2: SGHNT, YYREEE (reference sequence). The entire variable domain, with the rest obtained from reference TRBV5-4 and TRBJ2-1, is as follows: ETGVTQSPTHLIKTRGQQVTLRCSSQSGHNTVSWYQQALGQGPQFIFQYYREEENGRGNFPPRFSGLQFPNYSSELNVNALELDDSALYLCASSFLLAGALNEQFFGPGTRLTVL.